Listed here is a single T cell receptor beta chain. Its cognate antigen is unknown. This table comes from immunoSEQ multiplex PCR, and its TCRdb copy is limited to in-frame clones, with some not included. The data contain around 150,000 clones, about nine tenths of them singletons. The CDR3 runs 12 residues. The V end lost 1 base, the J end lost 3 bases, and 5 bases lay between the germline ends. In germline, CDR1 is SGHTS, CDR2 YDEGEE. These data belong to a study of T cell responses to AZD1222 COVID-19 vaccine. Looking at the study overall: Analyses pooled second doses at about 4 or about 12 weeks.

Whole-study findings and limits: The breadth and depth of Spike-specific TCRs increased once two AZD1222 doses had been given. CD4 TCRs linked to vaccination spanned spike, dominating at 160-218 and 743-854.

This sequence joins TRBV5-8 and TRBJ2-7; D unresolved. The sequences come from peripheral blood, collected on day 0 of AZD1222 vaccination. This clonotype was sampled from an adult in good health. The CDR3 nucleotides read TGTGCCAGCAGCTTGAGCGTCTACGAGCAGTACTTC. It specifies CASSLSVYEQYF. Full variable domain (missing parts from reference TRBV5-8 and TRBJ2-7): EAGVTQSPTHLIKTRGQQATLRCSPISGHTSVYWYQQALGLGLQFLLWYDEGEERNRGNFPPRFSGRQFPNYSSELNVNALELEDSALYLCASSLSVYEQYFGPGTRLTVT.